This T cell receptor (beta chain) was sequenced during a study of blood T cell repertoires in COVID-19. Per the germline V gene, CDR1 is SGDLS and CDR2 is YYNGEE. V was clipped by 0 bases and J by 0 bases; unmatched bases: 4. The CDR3 is 16 residues long. Original processing notes: Reference gene primers were amplified, and this amplification served to estimate nucleated cell counts. TCRdb keeps only in-frame clones here, not all; method: immunoSEQ multiplex PCR. V and J calls and clone size are given by that table; D and trimming were obtained from the DNA. The table has 150,000 to 200,000 clones, about four fifths seen once.

The receptor was isolated from a woman over 75 with active or convalescent COVID-19. The genes are TRBV9 and TRBJ2-3; 7 bases agree with TRBD2. The sequencing input was peripheral blood. CDR3 sequence: CASSVVMGGSTDTQYF. Written as DNA, the CDR3 is TGTGCCAGCAGCGTAGTTATGGGGGGGAGCACAGATACGCAGTATTTT.